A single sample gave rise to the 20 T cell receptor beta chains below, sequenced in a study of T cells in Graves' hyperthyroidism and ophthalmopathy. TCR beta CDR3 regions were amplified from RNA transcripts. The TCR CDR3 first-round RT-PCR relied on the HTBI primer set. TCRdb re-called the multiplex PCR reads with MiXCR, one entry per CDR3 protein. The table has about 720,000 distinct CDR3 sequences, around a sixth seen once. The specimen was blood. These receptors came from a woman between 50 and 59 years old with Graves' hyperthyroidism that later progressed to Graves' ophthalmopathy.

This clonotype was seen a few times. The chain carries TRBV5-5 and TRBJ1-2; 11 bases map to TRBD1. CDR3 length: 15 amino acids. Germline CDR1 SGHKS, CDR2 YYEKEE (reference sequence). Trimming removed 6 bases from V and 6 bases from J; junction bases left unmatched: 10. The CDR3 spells CASIRGQGVRNGYTF. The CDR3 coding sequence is TGTGCCAGCATTAGGGGACAGGGGGTCCGAAATGGCTACACCTTC.

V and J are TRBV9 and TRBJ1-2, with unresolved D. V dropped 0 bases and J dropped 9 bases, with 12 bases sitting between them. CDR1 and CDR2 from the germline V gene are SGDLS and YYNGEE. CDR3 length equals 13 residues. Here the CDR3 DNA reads TGTGCCAGCAGCGTAGGGTCGGGGAGGAGCTACACCTTC. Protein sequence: CASSVGSGRSYTF.

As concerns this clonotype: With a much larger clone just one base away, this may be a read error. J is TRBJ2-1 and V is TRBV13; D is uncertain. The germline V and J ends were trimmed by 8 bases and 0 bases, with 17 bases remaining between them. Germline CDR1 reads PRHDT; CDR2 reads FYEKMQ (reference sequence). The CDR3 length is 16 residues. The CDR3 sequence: CASGRHFGGSYNEQFF. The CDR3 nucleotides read TGTGCCAGCGGCCGTCATTTCGGCGGCTCCTACAATGAGCAGTTCTTC.

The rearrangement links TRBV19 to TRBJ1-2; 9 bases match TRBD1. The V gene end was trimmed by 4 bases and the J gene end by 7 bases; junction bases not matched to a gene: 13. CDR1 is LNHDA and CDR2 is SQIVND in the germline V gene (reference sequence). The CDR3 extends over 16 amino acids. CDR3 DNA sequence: TGTGCCAGTAGTACTACCGGGACAGGGACGGTTTCTGGCTACACCTTC. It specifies CASSTTGTGTVSGYTF.

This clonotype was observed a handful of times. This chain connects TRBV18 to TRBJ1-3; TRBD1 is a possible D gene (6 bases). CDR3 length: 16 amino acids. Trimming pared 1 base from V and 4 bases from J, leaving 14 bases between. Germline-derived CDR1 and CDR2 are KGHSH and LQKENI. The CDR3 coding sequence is TGTGCCAGCTCACCACTACAGGGCCCTGGCGGAAACACCATATATTTT. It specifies CASSPLQGPGGNTIYF.

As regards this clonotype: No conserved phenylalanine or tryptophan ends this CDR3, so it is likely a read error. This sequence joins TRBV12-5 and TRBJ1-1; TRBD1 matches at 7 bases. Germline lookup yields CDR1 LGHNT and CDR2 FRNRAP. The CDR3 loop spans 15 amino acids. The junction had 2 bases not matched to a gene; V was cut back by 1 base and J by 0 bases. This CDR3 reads CASGLGQGVNTEAFS. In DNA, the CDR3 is TGTGCTAGTGGTTTGGGACAGGGAGTGAACACTGAAGCTTTCTCT.

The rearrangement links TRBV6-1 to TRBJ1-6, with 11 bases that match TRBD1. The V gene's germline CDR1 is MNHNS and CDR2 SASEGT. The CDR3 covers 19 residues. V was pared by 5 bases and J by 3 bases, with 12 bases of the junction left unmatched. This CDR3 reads CASSSHGTGGPVYNSPLHF. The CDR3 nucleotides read TGTGCCAGCAGTTCCCACGGGACAGGGGGGCCTGTCTATAATTCACCCCTCCACTTT.

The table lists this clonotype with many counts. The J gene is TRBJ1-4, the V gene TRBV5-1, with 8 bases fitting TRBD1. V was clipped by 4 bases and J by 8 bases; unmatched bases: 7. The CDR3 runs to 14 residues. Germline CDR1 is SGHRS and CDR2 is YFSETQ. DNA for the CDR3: TGCGCCAGCAGCCTGGACAGGGCGGGCGAAAAACTGTTTTTT. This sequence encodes CASSLDRAGEKLFF.

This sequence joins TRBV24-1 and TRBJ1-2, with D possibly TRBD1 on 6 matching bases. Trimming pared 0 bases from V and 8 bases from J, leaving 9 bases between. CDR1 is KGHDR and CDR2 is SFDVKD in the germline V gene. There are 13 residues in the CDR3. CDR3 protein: CATSDLWGRGYTF. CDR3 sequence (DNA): TGTGCCACCAGTGATTTGTGGGGGCGCGGCTACACCTTC.

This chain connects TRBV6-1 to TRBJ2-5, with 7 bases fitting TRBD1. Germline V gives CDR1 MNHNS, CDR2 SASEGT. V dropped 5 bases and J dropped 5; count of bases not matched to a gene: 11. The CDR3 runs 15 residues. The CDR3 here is CASSYSSGGPETQYF. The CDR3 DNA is TGTGCCAGCAGTTACAGCTCAGGGGGTCCGGAGACCCAGTACTTC.

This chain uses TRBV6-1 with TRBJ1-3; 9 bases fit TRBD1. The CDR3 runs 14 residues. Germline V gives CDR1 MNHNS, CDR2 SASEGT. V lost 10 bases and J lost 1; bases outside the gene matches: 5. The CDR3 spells CAIRGQGSGNTIYF. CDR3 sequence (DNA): TGTGCCATCAGAGGACAGGGGTCTGGAAACACCATATATTTT.

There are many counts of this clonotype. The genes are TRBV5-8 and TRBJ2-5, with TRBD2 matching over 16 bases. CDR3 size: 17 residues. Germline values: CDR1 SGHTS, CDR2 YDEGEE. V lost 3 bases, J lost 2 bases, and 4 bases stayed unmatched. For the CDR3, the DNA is TGTGCCAGCAGCTCGGGACTAGCGGGGGGGCAGCAAGAGACCCAGTACTTC. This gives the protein CASSSGLAGGQQETQYF.

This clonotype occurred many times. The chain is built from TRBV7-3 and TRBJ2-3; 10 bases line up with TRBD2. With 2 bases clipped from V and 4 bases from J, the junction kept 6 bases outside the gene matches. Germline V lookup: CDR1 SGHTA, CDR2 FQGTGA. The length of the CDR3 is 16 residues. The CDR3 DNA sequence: TGTGCCAGCAGCTTAGGCCTAGCGGGGGACGCAGATACGCAGTATTTT. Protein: CASSLGLAGDADTQYF. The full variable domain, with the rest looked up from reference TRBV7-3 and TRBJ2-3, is GAGVSQTPSNKVTEKGKYVELRCDPISGHTALYWYRQSLGQGPEFLIYFQGTGAADDSGLPNDRFFAVRPEGSVSTLKIQRTERGDSAVYLCASSLGLAGDADTQYFGPGTRLTVL.

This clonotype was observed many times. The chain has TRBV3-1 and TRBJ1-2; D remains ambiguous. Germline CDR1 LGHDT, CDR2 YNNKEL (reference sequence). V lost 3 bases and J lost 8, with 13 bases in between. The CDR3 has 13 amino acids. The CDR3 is CASSQVPELGYTF. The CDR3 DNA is TGTGCCAGCAGCCAGGTTCCAGAGCTGGGCTACACCTTC.

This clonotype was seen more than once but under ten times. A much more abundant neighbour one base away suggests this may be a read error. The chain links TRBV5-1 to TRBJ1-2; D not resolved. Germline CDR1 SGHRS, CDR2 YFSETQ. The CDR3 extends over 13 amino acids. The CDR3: CASSPTVNYGHTF. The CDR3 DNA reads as TGCGCCAGCAGCCCGACGGTTAACTATGGCCACACCTTC.

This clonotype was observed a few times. The CDR3 DNA follows: TGCGCCAGCAGCTTGGAAGGGGAAGTTAATTCACCCCTCCACTTT. It codes for CASSLEGEVNSPLHF. V and J are TRBV5-1 and TRBJ1-6; D might be TRBD1 (5 bases). The CDR3 runs 15 residues. The V end was cut by 0 bases, the J end by 6 bases, with 10 bases between. Germline V gives CDR1 SGHRS, CDR2 YFSETQ.

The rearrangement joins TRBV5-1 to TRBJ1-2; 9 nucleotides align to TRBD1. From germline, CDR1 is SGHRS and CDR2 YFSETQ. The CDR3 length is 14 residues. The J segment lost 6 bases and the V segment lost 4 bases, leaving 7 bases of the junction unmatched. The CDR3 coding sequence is TGCGCCAGCAGCGACCGACAGGGGGTGAATGGCTACACCTTC. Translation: CASSDRQGVNGYTF.

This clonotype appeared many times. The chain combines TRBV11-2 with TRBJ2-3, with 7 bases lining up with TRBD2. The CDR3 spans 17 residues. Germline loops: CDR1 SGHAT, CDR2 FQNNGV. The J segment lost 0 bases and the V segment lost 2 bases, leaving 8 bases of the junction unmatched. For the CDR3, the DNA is TGTGCCAGCAGCTTACGGTCCGGGGGGACTAGCACAGATACGCAGTATTTT. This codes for CASSLRSGGTSTDTQYF.

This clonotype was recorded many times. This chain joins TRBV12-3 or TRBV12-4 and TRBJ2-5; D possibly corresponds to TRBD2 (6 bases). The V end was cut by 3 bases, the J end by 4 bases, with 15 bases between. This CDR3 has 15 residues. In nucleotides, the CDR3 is TGTGCCAGCAGTTTTCACGGGGGAGGCACAGAGACCCAGTACTTC. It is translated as CASSFHGGGTETQYF.

As DNA, the CDR3 is TGTGCCAGCAGTTTAGTAGGCAGTCTCTCGGAAAAACTGTTTTTT. It encodes CASSLVGSLSEKLFF. The genes are TRBV27 and TRBJ1-4; D is undetermined. Trimming pared 2 bases from V and 8 bases from J, leaving 15 bases between. In germline, CDR1 is MNHEY, CDR2 SMNVEV (reference sequence). The CDR3 is 15 amino acids.